The sequence of this T cell receptor (beta chain) was determined in a study of glioma-infiltrating T cells after dendritic cell vaccination. Turning to the study itself: Samples are from glioblastoma patients in Phase I and II dendritic cell vaccine trials. Patients received autologous tumor lysate-pulsed dendritic cell vaccination between about 2003 and 2013. The vaccine used monocyte-derived dendritic cells pulsed overnight with autologous tumor lysate.

All glioblastoma patients lacked an isocitrate dehydrogenase mutation. The CDR3 sequence is 16 residues long. J lost 0 bases, V lost 0 bases, and 6 bases had no gene match. Per germline, CDR1 SGHKS and CDR2 YYEKEE (reference sequence). Here immunoSEQ multiplex PCR was the method, and the copy in TCRdb shows in-frame clones only, minus some. This table holds 95,000 to 110,000 clones, approximately 80% found once. This chain connects TRBV5-5 to TRBJ2-7, with 7 bases aligning to TRBD2. The specimen comprised blood, sampled before dendritic cell vaccination. The source of this sequence is a human donor with glioblastoma. Here the CDR3 DNA reads TGTGCCAGCAGCTTGGTGCTCGGGGGGAGCTCCTACGAGCAGTACTTC. It is translated as CASSLVLGGSSYEQYF.